Listed here are 5 T cell receptor beta chains from one sample, sequenced in a study of control samples from healthy donors and cancer patients. Some clones are missing from TCRdb's copy, which holds only in-frame ones; the method was immunoSEQ multiplex PCR. The data contain over 150,000 clones, 90% to 95% of them singletons. Sequencing was performed on blood. These receptors all stem from a woman aged 18-35 years in good health.

The chain uses TRBV13 and TRBJ2-6, with D perhaps matching TRBD1 or TRBD2 (5 bases each). V was clipped by 6 bases and J by 4 bases, with 16 bases between them. The CDR3 loop spans 16 amino acids. Germline V CDR1 and CDR2: PRHDT, FYEKMQ (reference sequence). The CDR3 coding sequence is TGTGCCAGCAGTCCGTACCGGGGCTTAGGGGCCAACGTCCTGACTTTC. This encodes CASSPYRGLGANVLTF.

This clone has a single count. The V call is TRBV28, the J call TRBJ1-1; D ambiguous. In germline, CDR1 is MDHEN, CDR2 SYDVKM. Trimming took 1 base from V and 8 from J, leaving 5 bases between them. The CDR3 runs to 11 residues. The CDR3 DNA sequence: TGTGCCAGCAGTTTATTTCCCGAAGCTTTCTTT. The encoded protein is CASSLFPEAFF.

The V and J genes are TRBV24-1 and TRBJ1-2; unclear D gene. Per germline, CDR1 KGHDR and CDR2 SFDVKD. The V end lost 2 bases, the J end lost 2 bases, and 14 bases lay between the germline ends. The CDR3 extends over 16 amino acids. The CDR3 sequence: CATSDSVQSPNYGYTF. In DNA, the CDR3 is TGTGCCACCAGTGATTCGGTGCAGTCGCCAAACTATGGCTACACCTTC.

This clone came up once. This chain connects TRBV9 to TRBJ1-1; no clear D gene. The length of the CDR3 is 14 residues. Germline values: CDR1 SGDLS, CDR2 YYNGEE. The germline V and J ends were trimmed by 4 bases and 1 base, with 11 bases remaining between them. The CDR3 DNA sequence: TGTGCCAGCAGCCGGCCCCCGCCGAACACTGAAGCTTTCTTT. Translated, it gives CASSRPPPNTEAFF.

The genes are TRBV11-3 and TRBJ2-2, with TRBD1 identical over 7 bases. The ends lost 3 bases at V and 0 bases at J; junction bases unmatched: 7. This CDR3 is built from 17 residues. Germline V CDR1 and CDR2: SGHNT, YENEEA. The CDR3 spells CASSLRGTEANTGELFF. In nucleotides, the CDR3 is TGTGCCAGCAGCTTGAGGGGGACAGAAGCGAACACCGGGGAGCTGTTTTTT.